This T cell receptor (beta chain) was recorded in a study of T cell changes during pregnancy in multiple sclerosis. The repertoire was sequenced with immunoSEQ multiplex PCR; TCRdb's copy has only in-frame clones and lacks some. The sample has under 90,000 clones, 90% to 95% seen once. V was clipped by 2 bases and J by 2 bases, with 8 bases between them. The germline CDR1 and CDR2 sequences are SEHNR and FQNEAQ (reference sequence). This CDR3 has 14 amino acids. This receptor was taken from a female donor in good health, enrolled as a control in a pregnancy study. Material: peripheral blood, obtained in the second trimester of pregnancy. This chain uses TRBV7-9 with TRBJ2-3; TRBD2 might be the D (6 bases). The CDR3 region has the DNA TGTGCCAGCAGCTTACGACTAGACACAGATACGCAGTATTTT. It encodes CASSLRLDTDTQYF.